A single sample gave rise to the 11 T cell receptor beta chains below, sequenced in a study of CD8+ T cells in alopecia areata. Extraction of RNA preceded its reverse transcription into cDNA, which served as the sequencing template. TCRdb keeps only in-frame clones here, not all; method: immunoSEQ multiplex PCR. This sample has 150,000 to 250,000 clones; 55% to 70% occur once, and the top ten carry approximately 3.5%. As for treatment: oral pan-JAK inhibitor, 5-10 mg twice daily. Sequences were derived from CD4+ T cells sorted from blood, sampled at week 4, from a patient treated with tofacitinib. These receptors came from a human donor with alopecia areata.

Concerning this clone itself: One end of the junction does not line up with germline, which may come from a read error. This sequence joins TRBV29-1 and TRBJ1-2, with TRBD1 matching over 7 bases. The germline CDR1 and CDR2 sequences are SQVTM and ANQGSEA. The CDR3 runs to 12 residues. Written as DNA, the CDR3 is TGCAGCGTTGATATAACAGGGGCCGTCCTTTTCTTC. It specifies CSVDITGAVLFF. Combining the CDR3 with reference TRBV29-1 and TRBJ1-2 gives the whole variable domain SAVISQKPSRDICQRGTSLTIQCQVDSQVTMMFWYRQQPGQSLTLIATANQGSEATYESGFVIDKFPISRPNLTFSTLTVSNMSPEDSSIYLCSVDITGAVLFFGSGTRLTVV.

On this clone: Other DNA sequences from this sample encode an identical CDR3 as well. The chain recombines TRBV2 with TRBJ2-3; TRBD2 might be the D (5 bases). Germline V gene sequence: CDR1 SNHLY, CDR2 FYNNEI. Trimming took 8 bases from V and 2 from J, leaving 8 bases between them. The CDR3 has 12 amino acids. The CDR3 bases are TGTGCCAGCCGGACTGACACAGATACGCAGTATTTT. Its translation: CASRTDTDTQYF.

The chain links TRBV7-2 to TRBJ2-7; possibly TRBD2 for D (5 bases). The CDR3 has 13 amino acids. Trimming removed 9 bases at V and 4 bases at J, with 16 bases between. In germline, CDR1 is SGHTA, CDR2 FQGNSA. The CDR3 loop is CASLEGRGYEQYF. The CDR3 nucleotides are TGTGCCAGTCTCGAGGGCCGCGGGTACGAGCAGTACTTC. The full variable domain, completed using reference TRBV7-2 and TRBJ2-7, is GAGVSQSPSNKVTEKGKDVELRCDPISGHTALYWYRQSLGQGLEFLIYFQGNSAPDKSGLPSDRFSAERTGGSVSTLTIQRTQQEDSAVYLCASLEGRGYEQYFGPGTRLTVT.

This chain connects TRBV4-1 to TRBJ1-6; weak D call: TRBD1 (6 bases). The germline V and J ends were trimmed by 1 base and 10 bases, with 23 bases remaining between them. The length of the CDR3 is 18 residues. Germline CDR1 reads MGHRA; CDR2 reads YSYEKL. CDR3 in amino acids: CASSQAGGNDRFVSPLHF. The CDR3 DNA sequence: TGCGCCAGCAGCCAAGCCGGGGGCAACGACAGATTTGTCTCACCCCTCCACTTT.

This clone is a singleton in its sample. The CDR3 loop reads CSVVGQANTEAFF. CDR3 nucleotides: TGCAGCGTTGTAGGGCAGGCGAACACTGAAGCTTTCTTT. The rearrangement links TRBV29-1 to TRBJ1-1; D is unclear. Trimming cost V 4 bases and J 1 base, with 10 bases left between them. Germline V CDR1 and CDR2: SQVTM, ANQGSEA. The CDR3 is 13 residues long.

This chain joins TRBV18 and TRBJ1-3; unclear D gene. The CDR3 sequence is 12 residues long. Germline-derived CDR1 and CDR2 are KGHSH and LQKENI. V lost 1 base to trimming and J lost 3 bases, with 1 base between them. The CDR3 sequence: CASSPRGNTIYF. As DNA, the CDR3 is TGTGCCAGCTCACCACGTGGAAACACCATATATTTT.

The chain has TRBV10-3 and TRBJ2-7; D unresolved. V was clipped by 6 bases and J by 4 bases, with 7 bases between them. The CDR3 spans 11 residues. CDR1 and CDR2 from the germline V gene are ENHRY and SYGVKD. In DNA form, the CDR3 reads TGTGCCATCAGCTCACGATACGAGCAGTACTTC. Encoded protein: CAISSRYEQYF.

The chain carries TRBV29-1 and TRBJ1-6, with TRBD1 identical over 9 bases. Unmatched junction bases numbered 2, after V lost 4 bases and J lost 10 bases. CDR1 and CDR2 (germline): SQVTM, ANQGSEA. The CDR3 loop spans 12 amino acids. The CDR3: CSVGTGASPLHF. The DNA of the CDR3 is TGCAGCGTTGGGACAGGGGCATCACCCCTCCACTTT.

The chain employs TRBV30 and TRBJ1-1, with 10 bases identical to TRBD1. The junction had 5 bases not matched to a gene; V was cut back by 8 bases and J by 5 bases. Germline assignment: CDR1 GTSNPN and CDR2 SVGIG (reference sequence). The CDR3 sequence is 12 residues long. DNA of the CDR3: TGTGCCGGGACAGGGGATGTGACTGAAGCTTTCTTT. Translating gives CAGTGDVTEAFF.

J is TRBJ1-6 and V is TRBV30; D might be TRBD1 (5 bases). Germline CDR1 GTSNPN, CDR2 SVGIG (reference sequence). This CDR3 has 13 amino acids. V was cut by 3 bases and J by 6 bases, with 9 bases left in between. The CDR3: CAWRGLTNSPLHF. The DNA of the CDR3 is TGTGCCTGGAGGGGGCTGACTAATTCACCCCTCCACTTT.

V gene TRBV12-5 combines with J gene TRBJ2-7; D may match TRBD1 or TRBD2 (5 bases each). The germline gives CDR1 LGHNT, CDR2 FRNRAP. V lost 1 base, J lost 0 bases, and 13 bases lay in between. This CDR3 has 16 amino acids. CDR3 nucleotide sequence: TGTGCTAGTGGTTTGGCGGGACGTTCGTTCTCCTACGAGCAGTACTTC. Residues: CASGLAGRSFSYEQYF.